The subject of this entry is one T cell receptor beta chain. These data are taken from a study of esophageal squamous cell carcinoma under preoperative chemotherapy. Study in general: Both tumor-infiltrating lymphocytes and peripheral blood T cells were profiled.

The sample's time point: before preoperative PTX-NDP chemotherapy. With 2 bases removed from V and 12 bases from J, the gap between germline ends came to 11 bases. The length of the CDR3 is 12 residues. CDR1 MNHEY and CDR2 SVGAGI come from the germline V gene. TCRdb redid the calling of the PCR reads with MiXCR, one entry per CDR3 protein. The table shows approximately 30,000 distinct CDR3 sequences, with 40% to 60% occurring only once. The receptor's source is a human donor with esophageal squamous cell carcinoma. The donor label of this sample is uncertain. The genes are TRBV6-5 and TRBJ2-1, with D hard to call. Sampling was carried out from a patient given preoperative chemotherapy. CDR3 residues: CASSYLMALQFF. In nucleotides, the CDR3 is TGTGCCAGCAGTTACCTTATGGCCCTGCAGTTCTTC.